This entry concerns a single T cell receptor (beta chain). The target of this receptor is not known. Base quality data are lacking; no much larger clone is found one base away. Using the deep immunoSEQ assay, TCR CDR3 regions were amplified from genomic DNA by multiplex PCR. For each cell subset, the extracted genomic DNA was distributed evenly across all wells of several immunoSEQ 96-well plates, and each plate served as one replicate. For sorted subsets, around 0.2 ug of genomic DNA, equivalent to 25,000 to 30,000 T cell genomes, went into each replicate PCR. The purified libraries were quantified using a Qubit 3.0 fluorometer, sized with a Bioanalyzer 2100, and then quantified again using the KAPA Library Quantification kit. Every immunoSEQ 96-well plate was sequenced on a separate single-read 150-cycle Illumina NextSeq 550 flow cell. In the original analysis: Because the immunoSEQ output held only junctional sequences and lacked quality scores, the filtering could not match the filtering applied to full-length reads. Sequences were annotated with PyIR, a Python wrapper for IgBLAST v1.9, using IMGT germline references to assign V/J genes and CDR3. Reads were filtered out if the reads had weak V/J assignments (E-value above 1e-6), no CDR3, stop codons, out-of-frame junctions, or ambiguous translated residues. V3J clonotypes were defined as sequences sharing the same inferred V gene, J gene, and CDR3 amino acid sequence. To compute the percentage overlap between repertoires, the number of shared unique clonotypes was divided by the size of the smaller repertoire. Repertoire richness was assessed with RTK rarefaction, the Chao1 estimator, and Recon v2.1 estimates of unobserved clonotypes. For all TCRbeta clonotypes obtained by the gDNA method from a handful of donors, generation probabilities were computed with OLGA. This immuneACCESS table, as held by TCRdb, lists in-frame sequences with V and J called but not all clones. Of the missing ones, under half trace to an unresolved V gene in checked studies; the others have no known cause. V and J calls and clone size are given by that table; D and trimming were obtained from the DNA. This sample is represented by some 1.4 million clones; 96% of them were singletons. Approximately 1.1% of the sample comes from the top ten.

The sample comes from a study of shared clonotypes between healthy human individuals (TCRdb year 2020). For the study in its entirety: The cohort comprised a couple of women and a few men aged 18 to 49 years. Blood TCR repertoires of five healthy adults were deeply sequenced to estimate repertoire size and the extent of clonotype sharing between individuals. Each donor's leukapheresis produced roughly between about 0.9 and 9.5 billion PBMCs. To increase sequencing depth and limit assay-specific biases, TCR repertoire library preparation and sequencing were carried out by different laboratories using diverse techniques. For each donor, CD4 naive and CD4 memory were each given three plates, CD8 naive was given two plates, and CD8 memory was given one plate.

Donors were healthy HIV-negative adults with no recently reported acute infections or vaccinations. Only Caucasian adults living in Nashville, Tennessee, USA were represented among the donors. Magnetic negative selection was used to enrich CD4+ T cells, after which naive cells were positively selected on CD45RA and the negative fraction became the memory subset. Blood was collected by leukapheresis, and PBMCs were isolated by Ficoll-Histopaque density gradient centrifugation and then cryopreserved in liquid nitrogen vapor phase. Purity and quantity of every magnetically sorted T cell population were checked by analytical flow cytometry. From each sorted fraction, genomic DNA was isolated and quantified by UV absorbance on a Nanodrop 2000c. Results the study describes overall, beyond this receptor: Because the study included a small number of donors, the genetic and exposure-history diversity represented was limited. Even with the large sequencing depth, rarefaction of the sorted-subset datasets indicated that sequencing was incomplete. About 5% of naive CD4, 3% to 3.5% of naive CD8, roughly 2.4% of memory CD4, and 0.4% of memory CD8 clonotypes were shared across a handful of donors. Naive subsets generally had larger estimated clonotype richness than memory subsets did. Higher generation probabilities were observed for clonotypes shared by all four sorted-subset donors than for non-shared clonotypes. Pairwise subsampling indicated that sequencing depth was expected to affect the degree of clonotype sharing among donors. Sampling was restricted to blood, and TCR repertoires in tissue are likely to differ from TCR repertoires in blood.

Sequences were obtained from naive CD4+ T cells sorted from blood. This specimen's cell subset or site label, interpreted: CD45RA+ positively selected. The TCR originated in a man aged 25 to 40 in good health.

The sequenced DNA is TGTGCCAGCAGCGTAGAGGGAGGACTTTGGGGTGAGCAGTTCTTC. It codes for CASSVEGGLWGEQFF. The V and J segments used are TRBV9 and TRBJ2-1, and TRBD2 may be the D gene, going by 6 matching bases. From a lookup of the germline V gene, CDR1 and CDR2 are SGDLS and YYNGEE. V is cut by 0 bases and J by 9 bases, and the space between the germline ends is 16 bases. The CDR3 contains 15 residues, cysteine and phenylalanine counted. Only the CDR3 DNA is retained, 45 bases long and in frame from the first base.